This T cell receptor beta chain originates from a study of blood T cell repertoires in COVID-19 (dated by TCRdb to the early 2020s). For the wider study: The collaborator samples originated in the United States, Italy and Spain and spanned the acute and convalescent phases of COVID-19. Subjects who had been exposed to COVID-19, were actively infected with it, or had recovered from it provided the deeply sampled blood TCRbeta repertoires that made up the dataset. The prospective study material was composed of cDNA or gDNA derived from T cells, B-cell-depleted T cells, or PBMCs. The repertoires were released in a freely available public database intended as a resource for research on the immune response to SARS-CoV-2. Sample metadata almost always included a de-identified subject ID, COVID-19 status, age in years and sex. The samples were drawn from the first 160 participants of the ongoing ImmuneRACE study and from 1,254 subjects provided by 6 global collaborators. HLA class I and class II types, where available, came from metadata supplied by the sample provider rather than from assay-based typing. Overall study results and their limits: How much clinical and demographic metadata was included differed by source and by participant, and the metadata was provided uncurated.

TCRbeta CDR3 regions were amplified from genomic DNA by means of the immunoSEQ Assay, a bias-controlled multiplex PCR. The study's own analysis went as follows. Nucleated cell counts per sample were estimated from amplification of reference gene primers within the assay. To quantify the absolute abundance of each unique TCRbeta CDR3 rearrangement, sequence reads were collapsed and filtered. For each sample, productive Simpson clonality was calculated by taking the square root of Simpson's diversity index across productive rearrangements. TCRdb obtained this table from immuneACCESS and retained in-frame rearrangements with V and J assigned. These tables miss some clones; where compared with another copy, unresolved V genes account for less than half of the shortfall, and the remainder is unexplained. That table supplies the V and J calls and clone size; D and trimming were determined from the DNA. The sample records hundreds of thousands of clones, roughly 89% of which are singletons. Approximately 4.2% of the sample belongs to the ten largest clones.

Whole blood was collected in K2EDTA tubes by collaborating institutions according to the institutions' own protocols. For TCRbeta analysis, collaborators shipped samples as frozen whole blood, isolated PBMCs, or DNA extracted from either of those sample types. Notes on this clone: Its cognate antigen has yet to be identified. No base quality values were provided; no much bigger clone lies one nucleotide off. Other DNA sequences in this specimen translate into the identical CDR3.

In the germline V gene, CDR1 corresponds to SGHRS and CDR2 to YFSETQ. From the cysteine up to the phenylalanine, the CDR3 has a length of 14 residues. Solely the CDR3 DNA is kept, with 42 bases framed from the first base. Trimming removed 0 bases from V and 0 bases from J, leaving 4 bases between the germline ends. The receptor comes from a man in his forties with acute or convalescent COVID-19. The chain uses TRBV5-1 and TRBJ1-3, with the D gene call left open. Sequenced material: peripheral blood. The CDR3 corresponds to CASSLGSSGNTIYF. The nucleotides read TGCGCCAGCAGCTTGGGGAGCTCTGGAAACACCATATATTTT.